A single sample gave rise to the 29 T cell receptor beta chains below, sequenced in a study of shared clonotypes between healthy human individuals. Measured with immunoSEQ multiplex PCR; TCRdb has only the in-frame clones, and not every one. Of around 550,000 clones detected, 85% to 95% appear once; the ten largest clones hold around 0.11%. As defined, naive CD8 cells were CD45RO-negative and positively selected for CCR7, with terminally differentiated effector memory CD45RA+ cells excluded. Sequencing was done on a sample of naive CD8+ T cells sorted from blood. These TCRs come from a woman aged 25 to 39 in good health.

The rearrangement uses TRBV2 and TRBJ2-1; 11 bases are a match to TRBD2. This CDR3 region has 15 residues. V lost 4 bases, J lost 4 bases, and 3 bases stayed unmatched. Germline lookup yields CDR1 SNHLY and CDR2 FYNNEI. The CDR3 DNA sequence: TGTGCCAGCAGTGTGGGACTAGCGGTGTACAATGAGCAGTTCTTC. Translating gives CASSVGLAVYNEQFF.

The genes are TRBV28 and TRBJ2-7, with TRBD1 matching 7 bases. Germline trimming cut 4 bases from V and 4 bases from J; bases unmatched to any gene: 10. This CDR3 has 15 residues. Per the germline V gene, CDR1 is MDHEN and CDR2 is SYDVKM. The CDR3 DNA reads TGTGCCAGCAGTTCTCAGGGGACAGCTAGTTACGAGCAGTACTTC. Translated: CASSSQGTASYEQYF.

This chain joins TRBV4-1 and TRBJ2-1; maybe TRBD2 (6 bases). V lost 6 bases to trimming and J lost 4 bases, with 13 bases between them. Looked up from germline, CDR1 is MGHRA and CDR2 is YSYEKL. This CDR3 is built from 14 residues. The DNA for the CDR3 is TGCGCCAGCAGGGCTCGCGCGGGATACAATGAGCAGTTCTTC. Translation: CASRARAGYNEQFF.

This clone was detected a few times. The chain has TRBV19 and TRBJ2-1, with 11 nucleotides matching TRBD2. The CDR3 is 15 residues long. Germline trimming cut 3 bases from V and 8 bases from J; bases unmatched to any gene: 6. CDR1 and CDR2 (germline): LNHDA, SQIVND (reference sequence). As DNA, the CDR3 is TGTGCCAGTAGTATGCGGCTAGCGGGAGGATATGAGCAGTTCTTC. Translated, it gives CASSMRLAGGYEQFF. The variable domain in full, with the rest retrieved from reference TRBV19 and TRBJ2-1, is DGGITQSPKYLFRKEGQNVTLSCEQNLNHDAMYWYRQDPGQGLRLIYYSQIVNDFQKGDIAEGYSVSREKKESFPLTVTSAQKNPTAFYLCASSMRLAGGYEQFFGPGTRLTVL.

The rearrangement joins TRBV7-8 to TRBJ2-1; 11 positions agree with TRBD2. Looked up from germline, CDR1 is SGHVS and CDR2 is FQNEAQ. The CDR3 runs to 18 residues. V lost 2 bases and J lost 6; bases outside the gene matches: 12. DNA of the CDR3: TGTGCCAGCAGCTTAACCGGGACTAGCGGCCGGGCAACCAATGAGCAGTTCTTC. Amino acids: CASSLTGTSGRATNEQFF.

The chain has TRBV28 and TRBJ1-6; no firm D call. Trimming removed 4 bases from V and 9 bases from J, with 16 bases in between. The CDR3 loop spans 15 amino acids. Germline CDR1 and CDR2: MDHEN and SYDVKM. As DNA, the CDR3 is TGTGCCAGCAGTTCCCGGGCCTTGTCCCCTTCACCCCTCCACTTT. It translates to CASSSRALSPSPLHF.

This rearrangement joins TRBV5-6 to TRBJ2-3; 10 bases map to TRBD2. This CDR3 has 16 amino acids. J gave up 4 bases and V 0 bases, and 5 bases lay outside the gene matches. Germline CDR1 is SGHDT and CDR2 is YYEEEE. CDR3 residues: CASSLDTSGNPDTQYF. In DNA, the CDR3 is TGTGCCAGCAGCTTGGATACTAGCGGGAATCCAGATACGCAGTATTTT.

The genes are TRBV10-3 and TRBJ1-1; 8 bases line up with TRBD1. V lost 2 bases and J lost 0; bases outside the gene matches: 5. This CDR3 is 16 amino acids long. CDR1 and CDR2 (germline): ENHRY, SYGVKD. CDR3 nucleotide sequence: TGTGCCATCAGTGAGCCGGACAGGGACATGAACACTGAAGCTTTCTTT. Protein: CAISEPDRDMNTEAFF.

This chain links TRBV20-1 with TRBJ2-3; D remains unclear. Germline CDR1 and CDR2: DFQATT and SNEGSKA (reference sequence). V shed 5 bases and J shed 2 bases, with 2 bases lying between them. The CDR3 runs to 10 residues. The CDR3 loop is CSAYTDTQYF. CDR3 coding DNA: TGCAGTGCTTACACAGATACGCAGTATTTT.

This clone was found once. The CDR3 sequence is CASTPSGTGSYEQYF. The CDR3 DNA reads TGTGCCAGCACTCCGAGCGGGACCGGCTCCTACGAGCAGTACTTC. This chain links TRBV27 with TRBJ2-7; 7 bases fit TRBD2. V trimming: 7 bases; J trimming: 0 bases; junction bases outside the gene matches: 9. Looked up from germline, CDR1 is MNHEY and CDR2 is SMNVEV (reference sequence). The CDR3 covers 15 residues.

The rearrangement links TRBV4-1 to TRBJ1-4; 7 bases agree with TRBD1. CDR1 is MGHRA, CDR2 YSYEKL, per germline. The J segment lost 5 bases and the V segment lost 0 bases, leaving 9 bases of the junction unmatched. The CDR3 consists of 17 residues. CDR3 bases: TGCGCCAGCAGCCAAGAATTCCCGGGACAGCCCAATGAAAAACTGTTTTTT. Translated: CASSQEFPGQPNEKLFF.

CDR3 amino acids: CASSPTTESYEQYF. The DNA of the CDR3 is TGTGCCAGCAGCCCTACCACAGAATCCTACGAGCAGTACTTC. The chain is built from TRBV5-4 and TRBJ2-7; D not certain. V was pared by 4 bases and J by 1 base, with 12 bases between. This CDR3 comprises 14 residues. CDR1 and CDR2 from the germline V gene are SGHNT and YYREEE (reference sequence).

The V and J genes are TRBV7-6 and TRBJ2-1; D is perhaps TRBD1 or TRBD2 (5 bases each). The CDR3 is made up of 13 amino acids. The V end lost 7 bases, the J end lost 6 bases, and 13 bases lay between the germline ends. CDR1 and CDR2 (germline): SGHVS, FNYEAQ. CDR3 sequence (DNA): TGTGCCAGCAACTCGGGGCCGCGCAATGAGCAGTTCTTC. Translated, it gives CASNSGPRNEQFF.

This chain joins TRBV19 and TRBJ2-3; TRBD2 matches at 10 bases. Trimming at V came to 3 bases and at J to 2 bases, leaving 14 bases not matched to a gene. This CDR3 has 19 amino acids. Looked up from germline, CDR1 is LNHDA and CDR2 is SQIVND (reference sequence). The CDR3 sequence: CASSILAGGLATHTDTQYF. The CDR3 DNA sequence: TGTGCCAGTAGTATCTTAGCGGGAGGACTTGCCACCCACACAGATACGCAGTATTTT.

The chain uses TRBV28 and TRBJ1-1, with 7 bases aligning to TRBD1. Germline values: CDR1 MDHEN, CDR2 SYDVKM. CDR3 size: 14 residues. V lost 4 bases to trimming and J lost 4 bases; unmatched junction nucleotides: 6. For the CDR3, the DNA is TGTGCCAGCAGTTCCTCTTCAGGGGGCACTGAAGCTTTCTTT. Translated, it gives CASSSSSGGTEAFF.

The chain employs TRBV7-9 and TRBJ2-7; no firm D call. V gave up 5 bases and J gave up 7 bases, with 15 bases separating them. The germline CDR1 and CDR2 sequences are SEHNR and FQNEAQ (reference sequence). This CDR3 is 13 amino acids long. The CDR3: CASSRTGWMEQYF. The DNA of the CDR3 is TGTGCCAGCAGCCGAACCGGGTGGATGGAGCAGTACTTC.

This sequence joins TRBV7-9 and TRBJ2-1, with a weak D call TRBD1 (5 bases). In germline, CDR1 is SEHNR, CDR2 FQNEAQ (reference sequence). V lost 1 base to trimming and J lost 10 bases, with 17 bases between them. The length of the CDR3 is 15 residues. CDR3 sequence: CASSLDDSWPREQFF. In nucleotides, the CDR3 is TGTGCCAGCAGCTTAGATGACAGCTGGCCACGCGAGCAGTTCTTC.

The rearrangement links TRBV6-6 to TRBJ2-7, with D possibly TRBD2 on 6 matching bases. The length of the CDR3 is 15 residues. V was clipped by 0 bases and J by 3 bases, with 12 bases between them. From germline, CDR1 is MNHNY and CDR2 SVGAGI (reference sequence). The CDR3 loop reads CASSYSSGPLYEQYF. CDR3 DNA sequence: TGTGCCAGCAGTTACTCAAGCGGGCCTCTCTACGAGCAGTACTTC.

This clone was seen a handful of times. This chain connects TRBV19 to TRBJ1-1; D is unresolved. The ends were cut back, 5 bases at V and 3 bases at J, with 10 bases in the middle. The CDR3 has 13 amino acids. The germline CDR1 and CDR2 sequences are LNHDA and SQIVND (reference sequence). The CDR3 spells CASSVSRDTEAFF. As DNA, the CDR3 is TGTGCCAGTAGTGTCTCCAGAGACACTGAAGCTTTCTTT.

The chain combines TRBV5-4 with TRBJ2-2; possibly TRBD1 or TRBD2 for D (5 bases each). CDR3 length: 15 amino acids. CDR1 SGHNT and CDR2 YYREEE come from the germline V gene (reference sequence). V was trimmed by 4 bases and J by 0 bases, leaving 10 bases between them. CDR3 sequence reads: CASSVGTANTGELFF. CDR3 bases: TGTGCCAGCAGCGTGGGGACGGCGAACACCGGGGAGCTGTTTTTT.

CDR3 nucleotide sequence: TGTGCCAGCAGCCGTACAGAGAATGAAAAACTGTTTTTT. The encoded protein is CASSRTENEKLFF. The chain carries TRBV7-6 and TRBJ1-4; no reliable D call. Germline V gives CDR1 SGHVS, CDR2 FNYEAQ. The CDR3 length is 13 residues. V was shortened by 5 bases and J by 5 bases, with 9 bases between the two germline ends.

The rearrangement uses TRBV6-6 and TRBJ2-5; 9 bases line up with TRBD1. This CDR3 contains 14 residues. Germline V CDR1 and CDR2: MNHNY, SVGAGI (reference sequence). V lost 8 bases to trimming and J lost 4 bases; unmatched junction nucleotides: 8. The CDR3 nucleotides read TGTGCCAGCGGGACAGGGTTTTCAGGAGAGACCCAGTACTTC. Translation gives CASGTGFSGETQYF.

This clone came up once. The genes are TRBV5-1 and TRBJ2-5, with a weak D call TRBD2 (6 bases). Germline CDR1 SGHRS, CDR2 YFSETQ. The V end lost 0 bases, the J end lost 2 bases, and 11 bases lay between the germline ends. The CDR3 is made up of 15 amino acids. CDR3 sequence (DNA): TGCGCCAGCAGCTTGGTCGGGAGAGTACAAGAGACCCAGTACTTC. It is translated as CASSLVGRVQETQYF.

The CDR3 nucleotides read TGTGCCAGCAGCCCGGGGCCGGGGGCGGACTACGAGCAGTACTTC. Translated, it gives CASSPGPGADYEQYF. The rearrangement uses TRBV11-2 and TRBJ2-7, with D possibly called TRBD1 or TRBD2 (6 bases each). Trimming pared 5 bases from V and 3 bases from J, leaving 17 bases between. Germline V gene lookup returns CDR1 SGHAT and CDR2 FQNNGV. There are 15 residues in the CDR3.

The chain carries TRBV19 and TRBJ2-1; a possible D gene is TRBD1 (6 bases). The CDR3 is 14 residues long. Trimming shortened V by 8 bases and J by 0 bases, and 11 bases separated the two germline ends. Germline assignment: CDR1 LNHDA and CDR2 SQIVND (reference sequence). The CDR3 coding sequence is TGTGCCAGTGGACAGTGGAGCTCCTACAATGAGCAGTTCTTC. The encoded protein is CASGQWSSYNEQFF.

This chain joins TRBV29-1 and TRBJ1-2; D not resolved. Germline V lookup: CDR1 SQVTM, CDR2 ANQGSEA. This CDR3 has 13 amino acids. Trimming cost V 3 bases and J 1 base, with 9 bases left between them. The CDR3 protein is CSVENVINYGYTF. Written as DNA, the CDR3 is TGCAGCGTTGAGAACGTGATTAACTATGGCTACACCTTC. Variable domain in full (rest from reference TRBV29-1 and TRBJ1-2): SAVISQKPSRDICQRGTSLTIQCQVDSQVTMMFWYRQQPGQSLTLIATANQGSEATYESGFVIDKFPISRPNLTFSTLTVSNMSPEDSSIYLCSVENVINYGYTFGSGTRLTVV.

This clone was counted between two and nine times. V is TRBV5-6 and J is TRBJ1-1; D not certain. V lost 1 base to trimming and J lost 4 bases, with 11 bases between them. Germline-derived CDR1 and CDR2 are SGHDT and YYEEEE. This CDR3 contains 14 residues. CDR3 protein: CASSLRIEFTEAFF. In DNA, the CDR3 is TGTGCCAGCAGCTTGAGGATTGAGTTCACTGAAGCTTTCTTT. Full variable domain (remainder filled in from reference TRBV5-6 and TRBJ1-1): DAGVTQSPTHLIKTRGQQVTLRCSPKSGHDTVSWYQQALGQGPQFIFQYYEEEERQRGNFPDRFSGHQFPNYSSELNVNALLLGDSALYLCASSLRIEFTEAFFGQGTRLTVV.

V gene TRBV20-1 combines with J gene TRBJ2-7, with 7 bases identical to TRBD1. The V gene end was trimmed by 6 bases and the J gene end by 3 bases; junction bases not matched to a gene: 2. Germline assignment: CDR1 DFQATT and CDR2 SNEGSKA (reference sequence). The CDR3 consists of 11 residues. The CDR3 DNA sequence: TGCAGTGCCTGGGACAGCTACGAGCAGTACTTC. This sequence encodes CSAWDSYEQYF.

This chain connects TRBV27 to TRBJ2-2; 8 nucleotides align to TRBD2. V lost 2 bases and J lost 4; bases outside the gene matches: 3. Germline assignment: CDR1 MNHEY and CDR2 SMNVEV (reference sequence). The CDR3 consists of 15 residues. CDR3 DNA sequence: TGTGCCAGCAGTTTAAGGACTAGCCCCACCGGGGAGCTGTTTTTT. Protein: CASSLRTSPTGELFF.